This T cell receptor (beta chain) was identified in a study of cytomegalovirus exposure and HLA in healthy donors (dated by TCRdb to the late 2010s). About the full investigation: According to a later analysis, one platform produced both the 120 validation repertoires and the 550 to 800 repertoires of the first cohort. The study aimed to test whether signatures of past pathogen exposure could be identified by cataloging public T cell receptors. A separate validation cohort of approximately 120 different subjects was used in addition to the 666-subject first cohort. The study combined high-throughput TCR immunosequencing, statistical association of individual TCRs with disease status, and machine learning to predict cytomegalovirus infection status.

V sheds 2 bases and J sheds 7 bases, leaving 18 bases between their ends. The germline V gene encodes CDR1 SGHDT and CDR2 YYEEEE. From the cysteine through the phenylalanine, the CDR3 covers 15 amino acids. The CDR3 DNA has 45 bases and is translated from base 1. For this clone: What antigen it recognizes has not been identified. No per-base quality is available; no much larger clone lies one base away.

Donors formed part of the validation cohort, which comprised about 130 subjects and was distinct from the first cohort of several hundred subjects. Library preparation used the immunoSEQ multiplex PCR assay. Concerning the study's data processing: To diagnose cytomegalovirus status from the catalog of TCR beta chain sequences, a statistical classification framework was built. TCRdb's version of the immuneACCESS table is confined to in-frame rearrangements and falls short of the full clone set. An unresolved V gene accounts for under half of the shortfall where checked; the remainder is of unknown origin. The V and J calls and clone size come from that table; D and trimming were worked out from the DNA. Recorded for this sample are about 220,000 clones; over 80% of them occurred a single time. Of the sample, 1% to 1.2% is held by the ten largest clones. What the study reported, not specific to this receptor: In a later analysis, TCRs clustered in the first cohort were found to also tend to co-occur in the approximately 120 validation repertoires, with about 93% of cluster scores above 0. The study gave a list of more than 150 TCR beta chains associated with cytomegalovirus. Cytomegalovirus status was reported to be diagnosed by the classifier with high specificity and sensitivity in both the original and validation cohorts. Most TCR sequences were seen in very few donors, while some public TCRs were found in many individuals. According to the authors, the approach could potentially be generalized to other disease states and immunological phenotypes. In vitro tests confirmed that a few of the cytomegalovirus-associated TCR beta chains recognize cytomegalovirus antigens. The validation cohort had no HLA typing available for a later analysis, so co-occurrence within that cohort was assessed over all 120 or so repertoires.

Sequenced sample: PBMCs. This sequence originates from a woman between 18 and 29 years old in good health and CMV-seronegative. The chain employs TRBV5-6 and TRBJ1-2, with a weak D call of TRBD1 (5 bases match). The DNA sequence is given as TGTGCCAGCAGCTTATTTTCGGGGGTCCCTATTGGCTACACCTTC. Its protein is CASSLFSGVPIGYTF.